Listed below are T cell receptor beta chains from one sample, sequenced in a study of T cell responses to AZD1222 COVID-19 vaccine. The protocol was immunoSEQ multiplex PCR, while the TCRdb copy is restricted to in-frame clones and leaves out a portion. Here the sample spans about 42,000 clones, around 89% being singletons. The sample in question was peripheral blood, obtained 28 days after the second AZD1222 dose. These receptors all stem from an adult who received the AZD1222 COVID-19 vaccine. Both conserved end residues are part of each CDR3. The order of the fields is V gene, CDR3 length, clone size, J gene, D gene, CDR3 DNA, CDR3 protein. D genes are given only for firm matches. Size is omitted from some rows. Given values are once, few, many or a class for expanded clones.

TRBV7-8	14	.	TRBJ1-2	TRBD1	TGTGCCAGCAGCTTGGGACAGGGGGCGGATGGCTACACCTTC	CASSLGQGADGYTF
TRBV6-5	16	.	TRBJ2-7	.	TGTGCCAGCAGTTACTCGAGTCAGGGTCCCTCCTACGAGCAGTACTTC	CASSYSSQGPSYEQYF
TRBV9	14	.	TRBJ2-2	.	TGTGCCAGCAGCGTAGGAGGGGGGTCCGGGGAGCTGTTTTTT	CASSVGGGSGELFF
TRBV12-5	13	.	TRBJ1-1	.	TGTGCTAGTGGATACGACAGGAACACTGAAGCTTTCTTT	CASGYDRNTEAFF
TRBV19	15	.	TRBJ2-3	TRBD2	TGTGCCAGTAGTAACCCGGGACTAAGCACAGATACGCAGTATTTT	CASSNPGLSTDTQYF
TRBV2	17	once	TRBJ1-4	.	TGTGCCAGCAGGAACAGGGAAAATTACGGGGCTAATGAAAAACTGTTTTTT	CASRNRENYGANEKLFF
TRBV7-9	18	.	TRBJ1-3	.	TGTGCCAGCAGCTTAGCCCGTCCAGGGCAGGCCTCTGGAAACACCATATATTTT	CASSLARPGQASGNTIYF
TRBV7-9	15	.	TRBJ1-2	.	TGTGCCAGCAGCTTTACAGGGATAACTAACTATGGCTACACCTTC	CASSFTGITNYGYTF
TRBV5-6	15	.	TRBJ2-7	.	TGTGCCAGCAGCCTAACCCCGCCAACTACCTACGAGCAGTACTTC	CASSLTPPTTYEQYF
TRBV9	13	.	TRBJ1-1	.	TGTGCCAGCAGCGTAGACGGAGACACTGAAGCTTTCTTT	CASSVDGDTEAFF
TRBV7-8	15	.	TRBJ2-1	TRBD1	TGTGCCAGCAGCTCCGGGCAGGGGGCGGGTAATGAGCAGTTCTTC	CASSSGQGAGNEQFF
TRBV6-2/TRBV6-3	12	few	TRBJ2-1	.	TGTGCCAGCAGCCCGGACAGTGGGGAGCAGTTCTTC	CASSPDSGEQFF
TRBV19	14	.	TRBJ1-1	.	TGTGCCAGTAGTTCCGGGGGATCGTACACTGAAGCTTTCTTT	CASSSGGSYTEAFF
TRBV14	16	.	TRBJ1-6	TRBD1	TGTGCCAGCAGCCACTCGCGACCGGGACAGGGGACACCCCTCCACTTT	CASSHSRPGQGTPLHF
TRBV5-6	15	few	TRBJ2-3	TRBD2	TGTGCCAGCAGCTCGCGTAGCGGGAGCACAGATACGCAGTATTTT	CASSSRSGSTDTQYF
TRBV5-6	16	once	TRBJ1-5	.	TGTGCCAGCAGCTCGTTTGGAGGGGGAAGCAATCAGCCCCAGCATTTT	CASSSFGGGSNQPQHF
TRBV5-1	14	.	TRBJ2-1	TRBD2	TGCGCCAGCACTAGTAGCGGGTCAGAGGGTGAGCAGTTCTTC	CASTSSGSEGEQFF
TRBV19	16	.	TRBJ1-6	.	TGTGCCAGTAAAGATCTAAAACTGCTGGAGGGGTCACCCCTCCACTTT	CASKDLKLLEGSPLHF
TRBV13	15	.	TRBJ2-6	.	TGTGCCAGCAGTTCACCTAGCTCTGGGGCCAACGTCCTGACTTTC	CASSSPSSGANVLTF
TRBV14	16	.	TRBJ1-3	.	TGTGCCAGCAGCCAAGAAGTAAGAATCTCTGGAAACACCATATATTTT	CASSQEVRISGNTIYF
TRBV7-2	13	.	TRBJ1-2	.	TGTGCCAGCAGCGCCTTGTTAGGGGATGGCTACACCTTC	CASSALLGDGYTF
TRBV25-1	16	.	TRBJ2-3	TRBD2	TGTGCCAGCAGTGAATTGGCGAGCGGGGGAGGAGATACGCAGTATTTT	CASSELASGGGDTQYF
TRBV3-1/TRBV3-2	16	.	TRBJ2-1	TRBD2	TGTGCCAGCAGCTACCTAGCGGGGGGACCCTACAATGAGCAGTTCTTC	CASSYLAGGPYNEQFF
TRBV7-9	14	.	TRBJ2-5	.	TGTGCCAGCAGCTTACCTTCAAACCAAGAGACCCAGTACTTC	CASSLPSNQETQYF
TRBV11-2	15	.	TRBJ2-3	.	TGTGCCAGCAGCTTACAGGTGTCTAGCACAGATACGCAGTATTTT	CASSLQVSSTDTQYF
TRBV19	11	once	TRBJ1-2	.	TGTGCCAGTATTGGGGGGGTTGGCTACACCTTC	CASIGGVGYTF
TRBV30	15	.	TRBJ1-2	TRBD1	TGTGCCTGGAGTTCATCCGGGACAGGGGGGAGAGGCTACACCTTC	CAWSSSGTGGRGYTF
TRBV20-1	12	.	TRBJ1-1	.	TGCAGTGCTAGTATACTGAACACTGAAGCTTTCTTT	CSASILNTEAFF
TRBV9	16	.	TRBJ2-3	TRBD2	TGTGCCAGCAGCGTAACTAGCGGTATCATACCAGATACGCAGTATTTT	CASSVTSGIIPDTQYF
TRBV18	17	.	TRBJ2-1	.	TGTGCCAGCTCACCAATGAGTGGGACCTTGGATTACAATGAGCAGTTCTTC	CASSPMSGTLDYNEQFF
TRBV3-1/TRBV3-2	16	.	TRBJ1-6	.	TGTGCCAGCAGCCAAGGGCAGGTTCGAGGTAATTCACCCCTCCACTTT	CASSQGQVRGNSPLHF
TRBV5-7	15	.	TRBJ1-2	.	TGTGCCAGCAGCTTGGTAACAAATGGGTACTATGGCTACACCTTC	CASSLVTNGYYGYTF
TRBV5-1	14	.	TRBJ2-5	.	TGCGCCAGCAGCTCGGACATGGGCCGAGAGACCCAGTACTTC	CASSSDMGRETQYF
TRBV7-2	15	.	TRBJ1-5	.	TGTGCCAGCAGCTTAGTCGACGGGAACAATCAGCCCCAGCATTTT	CASSLVDGNNQPQHF
TRBV7-6	13	.	TRBJ2-7	.	TGTGCCAGCAGCTTAGCGCTTTTGAACGAGCAGTACTTC	CASSLALLNEQYF
TRBV24-1	16	.	TRBJ2-2	.	TGTGCCACCAGTGATTTGAAAGGGGCGCAGACCGGGGAGCTGTTTTTT	CATSDLKGAQTGELFF
TRBV6-5	13	.	TRBJ1-2	.	TGTGCCAGCAGCCGCCAGGGGAACTATGGCTACACCTTC	CASSRQGNYGYTF
TRBV3-1/TRBV3-2	11	.	TRBJ1-2	.	TGTGCCAGCAGCCAAGGTTATGGCTACACCTTC	CASSQGYGYTF
TRBV7-2	14	once	TRBJ1-1	.	TGTGCCAGCAGCTGGATTGTTTCGGACACTGAAGCTTTCTTT	CASSWIVSDTEAFF
TRBV27	13	once	TRBJ1-1	.	TGTGCCACCATGGGGACGTTGCAATCAGAAGCTTTCTTT	CATMGTLQSEAFF